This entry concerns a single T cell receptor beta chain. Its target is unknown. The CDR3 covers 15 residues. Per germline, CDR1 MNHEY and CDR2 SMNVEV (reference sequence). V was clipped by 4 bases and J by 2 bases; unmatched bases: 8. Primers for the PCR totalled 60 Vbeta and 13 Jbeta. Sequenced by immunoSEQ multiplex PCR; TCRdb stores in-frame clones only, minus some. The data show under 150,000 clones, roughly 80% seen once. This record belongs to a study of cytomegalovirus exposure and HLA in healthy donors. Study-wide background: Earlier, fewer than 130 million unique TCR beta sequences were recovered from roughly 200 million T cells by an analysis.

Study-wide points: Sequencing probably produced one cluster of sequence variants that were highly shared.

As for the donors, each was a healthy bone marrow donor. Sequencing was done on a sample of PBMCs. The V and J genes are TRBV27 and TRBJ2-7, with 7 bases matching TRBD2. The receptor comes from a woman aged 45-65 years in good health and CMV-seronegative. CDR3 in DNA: TGTGCCAGCAGTTCCGCGGGGGTGTTTACCTACGAGCAGTACTTC. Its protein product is CASSSAGVFTYEQYF.